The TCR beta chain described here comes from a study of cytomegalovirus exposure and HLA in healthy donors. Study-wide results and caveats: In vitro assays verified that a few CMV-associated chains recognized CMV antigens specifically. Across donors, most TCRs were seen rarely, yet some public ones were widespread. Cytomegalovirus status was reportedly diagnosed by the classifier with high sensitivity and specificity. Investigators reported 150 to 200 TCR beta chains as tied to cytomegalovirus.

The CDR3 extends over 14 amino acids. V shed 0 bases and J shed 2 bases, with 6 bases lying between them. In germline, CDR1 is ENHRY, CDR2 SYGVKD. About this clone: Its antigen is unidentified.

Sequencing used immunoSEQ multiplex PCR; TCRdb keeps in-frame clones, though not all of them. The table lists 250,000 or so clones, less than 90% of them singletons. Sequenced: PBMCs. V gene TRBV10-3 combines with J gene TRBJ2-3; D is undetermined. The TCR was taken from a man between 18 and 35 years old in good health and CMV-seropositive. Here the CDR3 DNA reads TGTGCCATCAGTGAGTCGGGTTCCACAGATACGCAGTATTTT. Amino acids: CAISESGSTDTQYF.